The rows below give T cell receptor beta chains drawn from one sample of a study of cytomegalovirus exposure and HLA in healthy donors. Generated by immunoSEQ multiplex PCR, the TCRdb table keeps only in-frame clones and is missing some. The repertoire has roughly 130,000 clones, approximately 90% of them found once; the top ten carry 6.2%. The sequenced sample was PBMCs. The receptors stem from a woman younger than 45 in good health and CMV-seropositive. The CDR3 runs from the conserved cysteine through the conserved F or W. The D gene is left open where the match is weak. The listing skips clone size in some rows; elsewhere it reads once, few, many or a size class.

TRBV7-9	TRBJ2-7	-	-	CASSHGTSYEQYF	TGTGCCAGCAGCCATGGGACTTCCTACGAGCAGTACTTC
TRBV4-1	TRBJ2-2	TRBD2	-	CASSHRTSGRASAGELFF	TGCGCCAGCAGCCACCGCACTAGCGGGAGGGCGAGTGCCGGGGAGCTGTTTTTT
TRBV15	TRBJ2-7	-	-	CATSRDKLLSYEQYF	TGTGCCACCAGCAGAGATAAGCTTCTGTCCTACGAGCAGTACTTC
TRBV15	TRBJ2-6	-	-	CATSSRGLHSGANVLTF	TGTGCCACCAGCAGCAGGGGTCTCCACTCTGGGGCCAACGTCCTGACTTTC
TRBV28	TRBJ1-5	TRBD1	once	CASRPTGGFNQPQHF	TGTGCCAGCAGACCAACAGGGGGGTTTAATCAGCCCCAGCATTTT
TRBV10-3	TRBJ1-6	TRBD1	-	CAISGDSYNSPLHF	TGTGCCATCAGTGGGGACAGCTATAATTCACCCCTCCACTTT
TRBV5-1	TRBJ2-7	-	-	CASSTTGSLREQYF	TGCGCCAGCAGCACCACAGGGTCCTTGAGGGAGCAGTACTTC
TRBV28	TRBJ2-1	TRBD2	-	CATIAGGEDEQFF	TGTGCCACCATAGCGGGAGGAGAGGATGAGCAGTTCTTC
TRBV28	TRBJ2-3	-	-	CASSSPRTVNTDTQYF	TGTGCCAGCAGTTCCCCGCGGACAGTAAACACAGATACGCAGTATTTT
TRBV27	TRBJ2-7	-	-	CASSFSQNYEQYF	TGTGCCAGCAGTTTCAGTCAGAACTACGAGCAGTACTTC
TRBV2	TRBJ1-6	-	many	CASMRLNNNSPLHF	TGTGCCAGCATGCGACTGAATAATAATTCACCCCTCCACTTT
TRBV2	TRBJ2-7	-	-	CASRSGSYEQYF	TGTGCCAGCAGGAGCGGCAGCTACGAGCAGTACTTC
TRBV7-9	TRBJ2-7	TRBD2	-	CASSPRLAGGSYEQYF	TGTGCCAGCAGCCCCCGACTAGCGGGAGGGTCCTACGAGCAGTACTTC
TRBV20-1	TRBJ1-4	-	-	CSAALTGQEVF	TGCAGTGCTGCCCTGACAGGCCAGGAGGTCTTT
TRBV7-2	TRBJ1-1	TRBD1	-	CASSWETWTGEAEAFF	TGTGCCAGCAGCTGGGAAACGTGGACAGGGGAGGCTGAAGCTTTCTTT
TRBV19	TRBJ2-7	-	-	CASRRGPYEQYF	TGTGCCAGTAGACGTGGGCCCTACGAGCAGTACTTC
TRBV4-1	TRBJ2-7	-	-	CASSHARGEQYF	TGCGCCAGCAGCCATGCCCGGGGGGAGCAGTACTTC
TRBV5-1	TRBJ1-4	-	-	CASRQGAPSEKLFF	TGCGCCAGCAGACAGGGTGCCCCGAGCGAAAAACTGTTTTTT
TRBV5-6	TRBJ2-5	TRBD2	-	CASSTWTSGSQETQYF	TGTGCCAGCAGCACGTGGACTAGCGGATCTCAAGAGACCCAGTACTTC
TRBV19	TRBJ2-2	TRBD1	-	CASSAGTGAAGELFF	TGTGCCAGTAGTGCGGGGACAGGGGCGGCCGGGGAGCTGTTTTTT
TRBV5-1	TRBJ2-1	TRBD1	-	CASSSDRDEQFF	TGCGCCAGCAGCTCGGACAGGGATGAGCAGTTCTTC
TRBV2	TRBJ1-3	-	-	CASKLFGQGSGNTIYF	TGTGCCAGCAAATTGTTCGGGCAGGGATCCGGAAACACCATATATTTT
TRBV11-1	TRBJ2-3	-	-	CASSLAWLTGDTQYF	TGTGCCAGCAGCTTAGCTTGGCTAACAGGAGATACGCAGTATTTT